Below are 15 T cell receptor beta chains sequenced from a single sample in a study of radiotherapy plus CTLA-4 blockade in lung cancer. Data came from immunoSEQ multiplex PCR; TCRdb stores just in-frame clones and leaves some out. The sample carries some 80,000 clones, 60% to 85% recorded once. The sample consisted of peripheral blood, taken from a patient treated with radiotherapy plus ipilimumab. These receptors originate from a human donor with non-small cell lung cancer whose response to radiotherapy plus ipilimumab could not be evaluated. Some clones in this sample may be carry-over from other donors' samples.

The chain links TRBV6-5 to TRBJ2-5, with TRBD1 identical over 7 bases. V dropped 2 bases and J dropped 4; count of bases not matched to a gene: 4. The CDR3 length is 14 residues. The germline gives CDR1 MNHEY, CDR2 SVGAGI. For the CDR3, the DNA is TGTGCCAGCAGTTACGTTGACAGGGCAGAGACCCAGTACTTC. Its translation is CASSYVDRAETQYF.

V and J are TRBV9 and TRBJ2-7; D is possibly TRBD1 (6 bases). Between the trimmed V and J ends, which lost 4 bases and 6 bases, there was a span of 14 bases. CDR3 length equals 13 residues. Germline V gene data show CDR1 as SGDLS and CDR2 as YYNGEE. The CDR3: CASSLHREGEQYF. The CDR3, as DNA: TGTGCCAGCAGCCTGCACAGGGAAGGCGAGCAGTACTTC.

This sequence joins TRBV7-2 and TRBJ2-7; D is ambiguous. The length of the CDR3 is 14 residues. Germline loops: CDR1 SGHTA, CDR2 FQGNSA. V lost 5 bases and J lost 3, with 14 bases in between. CDR3 amino acids: CASSPRHFIYEQYF. As DNA, the CDR3 is TGTGCCAGCAGCCCGCGGCACTTCATCTACGAGCAGTACTTC.

V gene TRBV7-3 combines with J gene TRBJ2-3; 10 bases align to TRBD1. Unmatched junction bases numbered 5, after V lost 2 bases and J lost 0 bases. The CDR3 runs 17 residues. Germline-derived CDR1 and CDR2 are SGHTA and FQGTGA. DNA of the CDR3: TGTGCCAGCAGCTTAGGGGTGGGACAGGGGAGCACAGATACGCAGTATTTT. Its translation: CASSLGVGQGSTDTQYF.

This clone was seen a handful of times. The genes are TRBV5-5 and TRBJ2-4; 11 bases are a match to TRBD1. The V and J ends lost 4 bases and 7 bases, in that order; junction bases with no gene match: 4. There are 14 residues in the CDR3. From germline, CDR1 is SGHKS and CDR2 YYEKEE (reference sequence). CDR3 bases: TGTGCCAGCAGCCCCGGGACAGGGGGTAACATTCAGTACTTC. Translating gives CASSPGTGGNIQYF.

The DNA for the CDR3 is TGTGCCAGCAGCCAAGTGGGGCCCGCGACAGATACGCAGTATTTT. Translation: CASSQVGPATDTQYF. V usage is TRBV4-2 and J usage is TRBJ2-3, with D perhaps matching TRBD1 (5 bases). Per germline, CDR1 LGHNA and CDR2 YNFKEQ. CDR3 length equals 15 residues. The V gene lost 1 base and the J gene lost 3 bases, with 11 bases spanning the gap.

Here the CDR3 DNA reads TGTGCCAGCAGAGGACAGGGGGCCTACGAGCAGTACTTC. This codes for CASRGQGAYEQYF. The rearrangement uses TRBV6-5 and TRBJ2-7, with 10 bases that match TRBD1. The ends lost 6 bases at V and 2 bases at J; junction bases unmatched: 1. CDR1 MNHEY and CDR2 SVGAGI come from the germline V gene. This CDR3 spans 13 amino acids.

The CDR3 spells CASSPLAGGGETQYF. In nucleotides, the CDR3 is TGTGCCAGCAGCCCTCTAGCGGGGGGCGGAGAGACCCAGTACTTC. The chain employs TRBV5-6 and TRBJ2-5; 11 nucleotides line up with TRBD2. V was clipped by 4 bases and J by 4 bases; unmatched bases: 6. This CDR3 region has 15 residues. From germline, CDR1 is SGHDT and CDR2 YYEEEE.

The J gene is TRBJ2-3, the V gene TRBV15, with D perhaps TRBD2 (5 bases). Trimming left V 4 bases short and J 4 bases short, with 18 bases between. The germline V gene encodes CDR1 LNHNV and CDR2 YYDKDF (reference sequence). The CDR3 totals 16 residues. CDR3 bases: TGTGCCACCAGCATACGAGCTGGAGGATACTCAGATACGCAGTATTTT. Residues: CATSIRAGGYSDTQYF.

The chain carries TRBV6-5 and TRBJ1-1; 12 bases match TRBD1. Germline CDR1 reads MNHEY; CDR2 reads SVGAGI. The CDR3 totals 14 residues. Trimming took 4 bases from V and 4 from J; bases not matched to a gene: 1. The DNA for the CDR3 is TGTGCCAGCAGTTGGGGACAGGGGGCCACTGAAGCTTTCTTT. This sequence encodes CASSWGQGATEAFF.

The gene calls are TRBV5-4 and TRBJ2-7, with D possibly being TRBD2 (5 bases). Germline loops: CDR1 SGHNT, CDR2 YYREEE (reference sequence). The CDR3 length is 11 residues. V lost 3 bases to trimming and J lost 6 bases, with 7 bases between them. The CDR3 DNA follows: TGTGCCAGCAGCTCCCGGGGCGAGCAGTACTTC. Translation: CASSSRGEQYF. Full variable domain (outside the CDR3, taken from reference TRBV5-4 and TRBJ2-7): ETGVTQSPTHLIKTRGQQVTLRCSSQSGHNTVSWYQQALGQGPQFIFQYYREEENGRGNFPPRFSGLQFPNYSSELNVNALELDDSALYLCASSSRGEQYFGPGTRLTVT.

This sequence joins TRBV7-8 and TRBJ1-5, with D maybe TRBD1 (5 bases). Germline CDR1 and CDR2: SGHVS and FQNEAQ. The V and J ends lost 2 bases and 0 bases respectively, with 11 bases between them. The CDR3 consists of 16 residues. The CDR3 nucleotides read TGTGCCAGCAGCTTATTCGACAGAAATAGCAATCAGCCCCAGCATTTT. Translation: CASSLFDRNSNQPQHF.

The sample holds one count of this clone. The chain uses TRBV12-1 and TRBJ1-2; the D call of TRBD1 is as the table states it, not checked on the DNA. TRBV12-1 is listed as a pseudogene. The CDR3 contains 20 residues. The DNA for the CDR3 is TGTGCCAGCAGCTGCGGGGAGGGGACAGGGGGACAATGGGCTAACTATGGCTACACCTTC. This gives the protein CASSCGEGTGGQWANYGYTF.

The chain recombines TRBV28 with TRBJ1-3; a weak D match, TRBD1 (5 bases). V dropped 8 bases and J dropped 4 bases, with 18 bases sitting between them. This CDR3 spans 15 amino acids. Per the germline V gene, CDR1 is MDHEN and CDR2 is SYDVKM. The CDR3 coding sequence is TGTGCCAGCGTCGATATAGGGGCCGGGGGAAACACCATATATTTT. This translates into CASVDIGAGGNTIYF.

The rearrangement links TRBV29-1 to TRBJ2-3; the match to TRBD2 covers 13 bases. V dropped 7 bases and J dropped 3; count of bases not matched to a gene: 10. There are 16 residues in the CDR3. CDR1 SQVTM and CDR2 ANQGSEA come from the germline V gene. CDR3 amino acids: CSADGVTSGGTDTQYF. DNA for the CDR3: TGCAGCGCCGACGGGGTGACTAGCGGGGGGACAGATACGCAGTATTTT.